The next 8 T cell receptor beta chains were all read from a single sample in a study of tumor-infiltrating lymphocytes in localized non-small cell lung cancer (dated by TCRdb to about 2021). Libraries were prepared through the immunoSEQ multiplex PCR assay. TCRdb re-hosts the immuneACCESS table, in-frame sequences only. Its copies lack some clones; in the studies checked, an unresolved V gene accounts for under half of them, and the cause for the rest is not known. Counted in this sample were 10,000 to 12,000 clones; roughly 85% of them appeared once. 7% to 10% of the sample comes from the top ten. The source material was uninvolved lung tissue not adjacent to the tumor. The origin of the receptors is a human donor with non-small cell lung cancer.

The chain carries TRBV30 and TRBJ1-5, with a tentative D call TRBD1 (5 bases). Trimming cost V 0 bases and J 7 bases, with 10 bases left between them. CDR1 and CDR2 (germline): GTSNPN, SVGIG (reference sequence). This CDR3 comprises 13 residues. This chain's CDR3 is CAWSVRDEQPQHF. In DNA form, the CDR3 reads TGTGCCTGGAGTGTACGGGACGAACAGCCCCAGCATTTT.

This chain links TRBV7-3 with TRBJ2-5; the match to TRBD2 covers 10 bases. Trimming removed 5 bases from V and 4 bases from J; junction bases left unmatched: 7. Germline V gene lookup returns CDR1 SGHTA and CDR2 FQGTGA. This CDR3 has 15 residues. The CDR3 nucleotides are TGTGCCAGCAGCCCGAGCGGGGGGGCCGTAGAGACCCAGTACTTC. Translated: CASSPSGGAVETQYF.

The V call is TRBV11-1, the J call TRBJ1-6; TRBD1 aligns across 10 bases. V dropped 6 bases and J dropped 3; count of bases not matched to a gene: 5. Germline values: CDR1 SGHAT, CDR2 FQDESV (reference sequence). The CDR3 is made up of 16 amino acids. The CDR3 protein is CASSGDRGDYNSPLHF. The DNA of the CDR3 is TGTGCCAGCAGTGGGGACAGGGGTGACTATAATTCACCCCTCCACTTT.

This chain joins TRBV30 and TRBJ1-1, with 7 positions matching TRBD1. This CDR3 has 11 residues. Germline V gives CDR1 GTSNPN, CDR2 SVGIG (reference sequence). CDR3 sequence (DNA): TGTGCTCTCAACAGGGGAGGGGAAGCTTTCTTT. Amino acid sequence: CALNRGGEAFF. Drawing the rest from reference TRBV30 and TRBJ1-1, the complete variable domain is SQTIHQWPATLVQPVGSPLSLECTVEGTSNPNLYWYRQAAGRGLQLLFYSVGIGQISSEVPQNLSASRPQDRQFILSSKKLLLSDSGFYLCALNRGGEAFFGQGTRLTVV.

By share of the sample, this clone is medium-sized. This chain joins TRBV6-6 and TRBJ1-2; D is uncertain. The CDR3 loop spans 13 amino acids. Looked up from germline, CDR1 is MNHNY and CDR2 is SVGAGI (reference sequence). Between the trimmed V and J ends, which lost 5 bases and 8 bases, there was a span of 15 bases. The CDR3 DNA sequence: TGTGCCAGCAGTCCCCCGGGGAACGGAGGCTACACCTTC. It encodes CASSPPGNGGYTF.

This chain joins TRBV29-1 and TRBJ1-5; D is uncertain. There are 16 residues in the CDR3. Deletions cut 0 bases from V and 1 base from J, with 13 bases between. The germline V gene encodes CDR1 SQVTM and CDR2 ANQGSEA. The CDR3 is CSVEEEGSGSNQPQHF. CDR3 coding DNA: TGCAGCGTTGAAGAGGAAGGGTCGGGGAGCAATCAGCCCCAGCATTTT.

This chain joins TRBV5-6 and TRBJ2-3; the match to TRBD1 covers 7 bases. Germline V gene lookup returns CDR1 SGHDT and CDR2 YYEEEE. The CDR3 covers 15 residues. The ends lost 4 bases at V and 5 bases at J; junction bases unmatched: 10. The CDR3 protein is CASSPQGRGIDTQYF. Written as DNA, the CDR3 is TGTGCCAGCAGCCCTCAGGGCAGGGGGATAGATACGCAGTATTTT.

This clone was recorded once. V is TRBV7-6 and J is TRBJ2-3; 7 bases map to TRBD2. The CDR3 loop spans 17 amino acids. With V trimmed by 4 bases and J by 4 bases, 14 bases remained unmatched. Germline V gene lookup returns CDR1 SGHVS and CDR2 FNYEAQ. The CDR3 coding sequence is TGTGCCAGCAGCTCGCGGGGTGCGGGGGTTCAAGCAGATACGCAGTATTTT. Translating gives CASSSRGAGVQADTQYF.